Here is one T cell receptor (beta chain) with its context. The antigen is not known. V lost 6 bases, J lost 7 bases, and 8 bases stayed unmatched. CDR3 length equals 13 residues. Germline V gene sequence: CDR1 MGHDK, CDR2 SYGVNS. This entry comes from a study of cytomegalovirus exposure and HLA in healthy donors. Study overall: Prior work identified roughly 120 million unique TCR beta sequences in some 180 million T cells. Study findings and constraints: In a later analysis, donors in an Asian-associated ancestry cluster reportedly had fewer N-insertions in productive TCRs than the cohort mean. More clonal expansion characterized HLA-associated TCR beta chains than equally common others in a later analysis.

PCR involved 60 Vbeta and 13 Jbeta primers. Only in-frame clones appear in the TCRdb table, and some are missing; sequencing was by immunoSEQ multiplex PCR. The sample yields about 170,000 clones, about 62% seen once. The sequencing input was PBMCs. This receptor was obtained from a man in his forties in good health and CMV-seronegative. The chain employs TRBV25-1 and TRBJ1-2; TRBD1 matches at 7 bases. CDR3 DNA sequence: TGTGCCAGCAGACCACAGGGGTTTGGTGGCTACACCTTC. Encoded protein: CASRPQGFGGYTF.